Listed below are T cell receptor beta chains from one sample, sequenced in a study of PD-L1 blockade in urothelial cancer. The table came from immunoSEQ multiplex PCR; TCRdb's copy has only in-frame clones and leaves some out. The repertoire holds just over 20,000 clones, with 88% as singletons. The specimen was PBMCs, collected around atezolizumab (anti-PD-L1) treatment. These TCRs come from a man aged 50 to 59 with urothelial cancer. CDR3s include the opening cysteine and the closing phenylalanine or tryptophan. The order of the fields is V gene, D gene, clone size, J gene, CDR3 DNA, CDR3 protein. A D gene is named only where the DNA matches it firmly. Clone sizes are given selectively: once, few, many, or a class where the clone is expanded.

v_gene: TRBV14
d_gene: NA
abundance: once
j_gene: TRBJ2-7
CDR3nt: TGTGCCAGCAGCCAAGTTGGAGGGTACGAGCAGTACTTC
CDR3aa: CASSQVGGYEQYF

v_gene: TRBV11-3
d_gene: TRBD2
abundance: once
j_gene: TRBJ2-1
CDR3nt: TGTGCCAGCAGCTTCGGGACTACGAGGGCGCGTGAGCAGTTCTTC
CDR3aa: CASSFGTTRAREQFF

v_gene: TRBV6-6
d_gene: NA
abundance: few
j_gene: TRBJ1-6
CDR3nt: TGTGCCAGCAACACAGATCCCTATAATTCACCCCTCCACTTT
CDR3aa: CASNTDPYNSPLHF

v_gene: TRBV19
d_gene: NA
abundance: NA
j_gene: TRBJ2-3
CDR3nt: TGTGCCAGTAGTATTCGGGGGAACGCAGATACGCAGTATTTT
CDR3aa: CASSIRGNADTQYF

v_gene: TRBV9
d_gene: NA
abundance: once
j_gene: TRBJ1-5
CDR3nt: TGTGCCAGCAGCGTAGTACCAGGCAGCGTGGACGGGATGAGCAATCAGCCCCAGCATTTT
CDR3aa: CASSVVPGSVDGMSNQPQHF

v_gene: TRBV7-2
d_gene: NA
abundance: NA
j_gene: TRBJ2-7
CDR3nt: TGTGCCAGCAGCCAGAGGGCTAGCTCCCGCTACGAGCAGTACTTC
CDR3aa: CASSQRASSRYEQYF

v_gene: TRBV6-6
d_gene: NA
abundance: NA
j_gene: TRBJ1-1
CDR3nt: TGTGCCAGCAGAACACCCACAGTCGCTCATAAAGCTTTCTTT
CDR3aa: CASRTPTVAHKAFF

v_gene: TRBV7-2
d_gene: NA
abundance: NA
j_gene: TRBJ2-1
CDR3nt: TGTGCCAGCAGCCCAGACTGGAGCTCCTACAATGAGCAGTTCTTC
CDR3aa: CASSPDWSSYNEQFF

v_gene: TRBV11-2
d_gene: NA
abundance: NA
j_gene: TRBJ1-5
CDR3nt: TGTGCCAGCAGCTTAGAGGCAGGGGAGAATCAGCCCCAGCATTTT
CDR3aa: CASSLEAGENQPQHF

v_gene: TRBV29-1
d_gene: TRBD1
abundance: NA
j_gene: TRBJ2-7
CDR3nt: TGCAGCGTTGAGGGACAGGGGGCTTTCGAGCAGTACTTC
CDR3aa: CSVEGQGAFEQYF

v_gene: TRBV6-5
d_gene: TRBD1
abundance: NA
j_gene: TRBJ2-1
CDR3nt: TGTGCCAGCAGGACAGGGGGCCTATTCAATGAGCAGTTCTTC
CDR3aa: CASRTGGLFNEQFF

v_gene: TRBV23-1
d_gene: TRBD1
abundance: NA
j_gene: TRBJ2-7
CDR3nt: TGCGCCAGCAGTCAATCTGGGACAGGTTCCTACGAGCAGTACTTC
CDR3aa: CASSQSGTGSYEQYF

v_gene: TRBV10-1
d_gene: NA
abundance: NA
j_gene: TRBJ1-3
CDR3nt: TGCGCCAGCAGTGAGGGCCCGAACCAAAATAACTCTGGAAACACCATATATTTT
CDR3aa: CASSEGPNQNNSGNTIYF

v_gene: TRBV7-9
d_gene: NA
abundance: NA
j_gene: TRBJ2-7
CDR3nt: TGTGCCAGCAGCTTAGTCGGGGGCTCCTACGAGCAGTACTTC
CDR3aa: CASSLVGGSYEQYF

v_gene: TRBV9
d_gene: TRBD1
abundance: NA
j_gene: TRBJ1-4
CDR3nt: TGTGCCAGCAGCGCAACCGGGACAGATAATGAAAAACTGTTTTTT
CDR3aa: CASSATGTDNEKLFF

v_gene: TRBV28
d_gene: TRBD2
abundance: NA
j_gene: TRBJ2-3
CDR3nt: TGTGCCAGCAGTTCCCCCTTCTCACTAGCGGGAGACACAGATACGCAGTATTTT
CDR3aa: CASSSPFSLAGDTDTQYF

v_gene: TRBV2
d_gene: TRBD2
abundance: NA
j_gene: TRBJ2-1
CDR3nt: TGTGCCAGCAGCCTGACTAGCGGGGGGAGTTATAATGAGCAGTTCTTC
CDR3aa: CASSLTSGGSYNEQFF

v_gene: TRBV18
d_gene: TRBD1
abundance: NA
j_gene: TRBJ1-5
CDR3nt: TGTGCCAGCTCACCTTGGGACAGGGGAGGGGATCAGCCCCAGCATTTT
CDR3aa: CASSPWDRGGDQPQHF

v_gene: TRBV25-1
d_gene: NA
abundance: NA
j_gene: TRBJ2-1
CDR3nt: TGTGCCAGCAGTGAATTCCCGGACAGAAATAACAATGAGCAGTTCTTC
CDR3aa: CASSEFPDRNNNEQFF

v_gene: TRBV30
d_gene: NA
abundance: NA
j_gene: TRBJ1-6
CDR3nt: TGTGCCTGGAGTGTAACAGGGATGGATTCACCCCTCCACTTT
CDR3aa: CAWSVTGMDSPLHF

v_gene: TRBV7-9
d_gene: NA
abundance: NA
j_gene: TRBJ1-2
CDR3nt: TGTGCCAGCAGCGCAACGCCGTCAGGGGTTTCTGGTTCCTATGGCTACACCTTC
CDR3aa: CASSATPSGVSGSYGYTF

v_gene: TRBV29-1
d_gene: TRBD1
abundance: once
j_gene: TRBJ2-5
CDR3nt: TGCAGCTTCCGAAGGGGGCCCCAAGAGACCCAGTACTTC
CDR3aa: CSFRRGPQETQYF

v_gene: TRBV9
d_gene: TRBD1
abundance: NA
j_gene: TRBJ1-4
CDR3nt: TGTGCCAGCAGCGTAGAAGGGGGCAGTGAAAAACTGTTTTTT
CDR3aa: CASSVEGGSEKLFF

v_gene: TRBV7-6
d_gene: TRBD1
abundance: NA
j_gene: TRBJ2-6
CDR3nt: TGTGCCAGCAGTAGCGAGAGGGACAGGGGCCCTCCTGGGGCCAACGTCCTGACTTTC
CDR3aa: CASSSERDRGPPGANVLTF

v_gene: TRBV27
d_gene: TRBD1
abundance: NA
j_gene: TRBJ1-2
CDR3nt: TGTGCCACCCGGGACAGGGGGCTCTATGGCTACACCTTC
CDR3aa: CATRDRGLYGYTF

v_gene: TRBV18
d_gene: NA
abundance: NA
j_gene: TRBJ2-7
CDR3nt: TGTGCCAGCTCCCACCAGATGCCTAGCGAGACTTCCTACGAGCAGTACTTC
CDR3aa: CASSHQMPSETSYEQYF

v_gene: TRBV7-3
d_gene: TRBD1
abundance: once
j_gene: TRBJ2-3
CDR3nt: TGTGCCAGCAGCTTTGGGACAGGGAGCGCAGATACGCAGTATTTT
CDR3aa: CASSFGTGSADTQYF

v_gene: TRBV10-3
d_gene: NA
abundance: once
j_gene: TRBJ1-2
CDR3nt: TGTGCCATCAGCGGACCGGGGAGGGTCTATGGCTACACCTTC
CDR3aa: CAISGPGRVYGYTF